What follows is one T cell receptor (beta chain) and its context. Antigen specificity is unknown. This sample is part of a study of OX40 agonist ivuxolimab in advanced cancers. Background on the study: Prior therapy, whether anti-PD-1, anti-PD-L1 or anti-CTLA-4, was allowed, and roughly 44% had some.

Findings and limits, study-wide: CD4+ and CD8+ blood T cells expanded clonally by week 6 at 0.1 to 3.0 mg/kg.

Clones were read by immunoSEQ multiplex PCR, and TCRdb kept only the in-frame ones, dropping some. The repertoire has tens of thousands of clones, under 85% of them found once; the top ten carry about 18%. This CDR3 region has 15 residues. Peripheral blood came from all dose cohorts at three timepoints. The chain joins TRBV12-2 to TRBJ1-5. TRBV12-2 represents a pseudogene. Sequenced here: CD4+ or CD8+ T cells sorted from blood, sampled in a trial of the OX40 agonist ivuxolimab. The TCR sequence derives from an adult with an advanced solid tumor such as melanoma, head and neck, liver or kidney cancer. The DNA of the CDR3 is TGTGCAAGTCGCTTAGATCCGGGGGGCTGCCAGCCCCAGCATTTT. This encodes CASRLDPGGCQPQHF.